The clone carrying this T cell receptor beta chain was counted a single time. Study processing details: Amplification with reference gene primers provided the estimates of nucleated cell counts. Libraries were prepared by immunoSEQ multiplex PCR; TCRdb keeps only in-frame clonotypes and omits some of them. The V and J calls and clone size come from that table; D and trimming were worked out from the DNA. This sample carries approximately 290,000 clones, around 89% of them seen once, and the ten largest clones take 0.7% to 0.9%. These data originate in a study of blood T cell repertoires in COVID-19. Looking at the study overall: Specimens from acute and convalescent COVID-19 originated in the United States, Italy and Spain. PBMCs, B-cell-depleted T cells, or T cells provided the cDNA or gDNA that made up the material.

J gave up 7 bases and V 4 bases, and 12 bases lay outside the gene matches. This CDR3 is built from 16 residues. Germline V gene lookup returns CDR1 SEHNR and CDR2 FQNEAQ (reference sequence). The chain uses TRBV7-9 and TRBJ2-2; TRBD2 matches at 7 bases. The sequenced sample consisted of peripheral blood. This sequence originates from a man aged 25 to 40 with acute or convalescent COVID-19. The CDR3 DNA follows: TGTGCCAGCAGCTCCCGCCCGCGGGAGATCTTCGGGGAGCTGTTTTTT. Translating it yields CASSSRPREIFGELFF.